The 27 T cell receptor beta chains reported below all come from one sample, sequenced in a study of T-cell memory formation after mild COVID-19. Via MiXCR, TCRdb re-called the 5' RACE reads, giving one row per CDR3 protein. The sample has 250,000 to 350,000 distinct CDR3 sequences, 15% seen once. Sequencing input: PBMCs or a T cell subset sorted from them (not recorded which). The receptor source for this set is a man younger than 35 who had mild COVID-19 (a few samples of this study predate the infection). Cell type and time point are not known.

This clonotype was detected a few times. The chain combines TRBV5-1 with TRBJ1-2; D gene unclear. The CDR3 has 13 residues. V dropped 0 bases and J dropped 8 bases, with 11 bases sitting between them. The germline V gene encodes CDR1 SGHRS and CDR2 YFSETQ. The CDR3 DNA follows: TGCGCCAGCAGCTTGGGGGGAGTAGAGGGCTACACCTTC. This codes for CASSLGGVEGYTF.

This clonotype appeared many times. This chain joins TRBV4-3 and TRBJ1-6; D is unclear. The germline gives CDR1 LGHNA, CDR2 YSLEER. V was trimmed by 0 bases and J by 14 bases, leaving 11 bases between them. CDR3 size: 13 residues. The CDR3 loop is CASSQERRSSLHF. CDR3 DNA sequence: TGCGCCAGCAGCCAAGAAAGAAGGTCCTCCCTCCACTTT.

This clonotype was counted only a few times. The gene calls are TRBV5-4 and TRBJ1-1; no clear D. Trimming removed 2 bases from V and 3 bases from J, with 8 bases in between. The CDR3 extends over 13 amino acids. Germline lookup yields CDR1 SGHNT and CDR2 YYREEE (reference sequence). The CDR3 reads CASSFWGDTEAFF. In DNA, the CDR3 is TGTGCCAGCAGCTTTTGGGGTGACACTGAAGCTTTCTTT. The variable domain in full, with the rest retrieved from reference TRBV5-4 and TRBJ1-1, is ETGVTQSPTHLIKTRGQQVTLRCSSQSGHNTVSWYQQALGQGPQFIFQYYREEENGRGNFPPRFSGLQFPNYSSELNVNALELDDSALYLCASSFWGDTEAFFGQGTRLTVV.

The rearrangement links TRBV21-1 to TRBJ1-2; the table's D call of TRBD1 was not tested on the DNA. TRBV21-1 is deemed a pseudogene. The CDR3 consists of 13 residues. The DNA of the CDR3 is TGTGCCAGCCCGCAGGGAGGTAACTATGGCTACACCTTC. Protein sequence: CASPQGGNYGYTF.

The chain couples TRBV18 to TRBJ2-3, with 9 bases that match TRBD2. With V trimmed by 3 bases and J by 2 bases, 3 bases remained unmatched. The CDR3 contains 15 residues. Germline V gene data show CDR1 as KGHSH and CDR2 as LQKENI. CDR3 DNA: TGTGCCAGCTCACCGAGCGGGGGGCACACAGATACGCAGTATTTT. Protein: CASSPSGGHTDTQYF.

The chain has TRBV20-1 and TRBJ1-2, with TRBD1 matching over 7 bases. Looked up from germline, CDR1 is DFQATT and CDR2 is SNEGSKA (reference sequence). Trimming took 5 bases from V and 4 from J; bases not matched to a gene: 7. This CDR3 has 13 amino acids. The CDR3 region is CSAPQTGFYGYTF. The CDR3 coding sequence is TGCAGTGCTCCCCAGACAGGGTTCTATGGCTACACCTTC.

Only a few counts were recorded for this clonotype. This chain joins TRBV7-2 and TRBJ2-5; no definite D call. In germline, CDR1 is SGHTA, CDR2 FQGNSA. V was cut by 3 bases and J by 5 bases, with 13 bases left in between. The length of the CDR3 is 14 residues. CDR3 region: CASSFRPVEETQYF. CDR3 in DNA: TGTGCCAGCAGCTTCCGACCCGTCGAGGAGACCCAGTACTTC.

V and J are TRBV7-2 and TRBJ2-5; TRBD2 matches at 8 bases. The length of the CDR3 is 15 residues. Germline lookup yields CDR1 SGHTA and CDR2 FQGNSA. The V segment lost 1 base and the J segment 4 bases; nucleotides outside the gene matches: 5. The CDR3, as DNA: TGTGCCAGCAGCTTAGGGCCAGCGGGGGCAGAGACCCAGTACTTC. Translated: CASSLGPAGAETQYF.

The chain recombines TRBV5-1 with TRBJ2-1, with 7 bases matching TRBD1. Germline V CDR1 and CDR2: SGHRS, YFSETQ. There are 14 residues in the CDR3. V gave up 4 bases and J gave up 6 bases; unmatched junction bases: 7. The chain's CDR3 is CASSVTGTVNEQFF. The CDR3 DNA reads TGCGCCAGCAGCGTAACCGGGACAGTCAATGAGCAGTTCTTC.

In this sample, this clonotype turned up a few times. CDR3 nucleotide sequence: TGTGCCAGCAGCCCTCACAGGGGCCAAGAAGCTTTCTTT. Translation gives CASSPHRGQEAFF. This sequence joins TRBV9 and TRBJ1-1; 7 bases agree with TRBD1. CDR3 length: 13 residues. CDR1 and CDR2 from the germline V gene are SGDLS and YYNGEE. V was clipped by 4 bases and J by 8 bases; unmatched bases: 8.

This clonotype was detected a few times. CDR3 nucleotides: TGCGCCAGCAGCCCCATGGACGGGACTGAAGCTTTCTTT. Its protein product is CASSPMDGTEAFF. The genes are TRBV5-1 and TRBJ1-1; D gene ambiguous. Trimming cost V 4 bases and J 5 bases, with 12 bases left between them. The CDR3 loop spans 13 amino acids. The germline V gene has CDR1 SGHRS and CDR2 YFSETQ.

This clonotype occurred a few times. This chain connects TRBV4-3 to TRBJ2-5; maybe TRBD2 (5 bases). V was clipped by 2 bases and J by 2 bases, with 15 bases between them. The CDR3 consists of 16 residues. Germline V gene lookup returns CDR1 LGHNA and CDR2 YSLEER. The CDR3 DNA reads TGCGCCAGCAGCCAATCCCCGGACTCGTATCAAGAGACCCAGTACTTC. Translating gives CASSQSPDSYQETQYF.

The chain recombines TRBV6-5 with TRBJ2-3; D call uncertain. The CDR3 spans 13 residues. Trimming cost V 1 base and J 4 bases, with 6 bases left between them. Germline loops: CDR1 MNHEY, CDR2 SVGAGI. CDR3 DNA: TGTGCCAGCAGTTACTTAAAGGCAGATACGCAGTATTTT. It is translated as CASSYLKADTQYF.

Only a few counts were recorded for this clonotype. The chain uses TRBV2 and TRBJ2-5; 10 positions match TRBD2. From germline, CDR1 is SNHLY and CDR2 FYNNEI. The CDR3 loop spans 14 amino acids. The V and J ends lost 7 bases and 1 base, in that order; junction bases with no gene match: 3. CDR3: CASNSGGLQETQYF. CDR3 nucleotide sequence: TGTGCCAGCAATAGCGGGGGGCTCCAAGAGACCCAGTACTTC.

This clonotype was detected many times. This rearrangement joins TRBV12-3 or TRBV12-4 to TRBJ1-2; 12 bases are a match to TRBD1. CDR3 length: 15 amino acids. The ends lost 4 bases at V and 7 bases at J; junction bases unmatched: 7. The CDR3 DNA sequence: TGTGCCAGCAGTTATGGGACAGGGGGCTCCACTGGCTACACCTTC. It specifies CASSYGTGGSTGYTF.

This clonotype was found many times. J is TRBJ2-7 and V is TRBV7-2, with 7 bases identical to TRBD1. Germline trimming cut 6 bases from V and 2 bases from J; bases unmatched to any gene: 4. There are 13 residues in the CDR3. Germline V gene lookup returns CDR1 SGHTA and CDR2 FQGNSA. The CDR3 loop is CASSWDSPYEQYF. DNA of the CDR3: TGTGCCAGCAGTTGGGACAGCCCCTACGAGCAGTACTTC.

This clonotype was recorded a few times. This CDR3 reads CASSLTPGTDTQYF. The CDR3 nucleotides read TGTGCCAGCAGCTTAACTCCCGGCACAGATACGCAGTATTTT. This chain connects TRBV7-3 to TRBJ2-3; D remains unclear. Trimming stripped 0 bases from V and 1 base from J, with 5 bases between. The CDR3 spans 14 residues. CDR1 is SGHTA, CDR2 FQGTGA, per germline.

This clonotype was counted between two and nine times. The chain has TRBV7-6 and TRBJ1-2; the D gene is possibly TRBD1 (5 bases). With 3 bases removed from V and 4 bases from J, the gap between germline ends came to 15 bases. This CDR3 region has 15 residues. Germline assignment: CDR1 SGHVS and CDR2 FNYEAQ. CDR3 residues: CASSFSGSSGYGYTF. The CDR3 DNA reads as TGTGCCAGCAGCTTTTCAGGGTCGTCGGGCTATGGCTACACCTTC.

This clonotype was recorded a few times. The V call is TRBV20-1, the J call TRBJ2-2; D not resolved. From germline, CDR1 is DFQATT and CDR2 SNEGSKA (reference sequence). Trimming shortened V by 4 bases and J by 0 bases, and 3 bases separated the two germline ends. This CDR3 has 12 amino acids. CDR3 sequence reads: CSATANTGELFF. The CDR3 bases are TGCAGTGCTACCGCGAACACCGGGGAGCTGTTTTTT.

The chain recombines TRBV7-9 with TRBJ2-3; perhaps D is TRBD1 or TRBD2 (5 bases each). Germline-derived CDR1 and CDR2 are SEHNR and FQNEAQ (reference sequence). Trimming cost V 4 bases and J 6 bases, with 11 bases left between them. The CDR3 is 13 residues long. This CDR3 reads CASSSAGADTQYF. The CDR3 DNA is TGTGCCAGCAGCTCCGCCGGGGCCGATACGCAGTATTTT.

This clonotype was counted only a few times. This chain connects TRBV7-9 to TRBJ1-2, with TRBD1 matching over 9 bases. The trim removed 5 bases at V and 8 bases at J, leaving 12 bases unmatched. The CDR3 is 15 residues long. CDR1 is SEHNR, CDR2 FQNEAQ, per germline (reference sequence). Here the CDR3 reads CASSEQSGQGKGYTF. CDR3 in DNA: TGTGCCAGCAGCGAACAGTCCGGACAGGGGAAAGGCTACACCTTC.

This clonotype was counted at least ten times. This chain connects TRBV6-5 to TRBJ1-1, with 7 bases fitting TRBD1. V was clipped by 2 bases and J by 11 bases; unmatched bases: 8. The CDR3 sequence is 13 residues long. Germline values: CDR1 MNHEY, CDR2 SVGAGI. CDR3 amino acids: CASSYQDRVGAFF. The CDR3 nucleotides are TGTGCCAGCAGTTACCAAGACAGGGTGGGTGCTTTCTTT.

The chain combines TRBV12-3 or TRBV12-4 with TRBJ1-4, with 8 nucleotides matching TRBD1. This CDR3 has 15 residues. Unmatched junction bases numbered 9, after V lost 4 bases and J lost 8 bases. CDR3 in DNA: TGTGCCAGCAGTTCTCAGGGGGCGCCTCTCGAAAAACTGTTTTTT. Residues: CASSSQGAPLEKLFF.

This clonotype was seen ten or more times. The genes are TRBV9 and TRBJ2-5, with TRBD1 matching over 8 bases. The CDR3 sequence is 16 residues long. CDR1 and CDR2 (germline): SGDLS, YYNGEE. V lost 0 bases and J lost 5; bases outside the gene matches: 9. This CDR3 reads CASSVASQGAGETQYF. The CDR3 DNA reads TGTGCCAGCAGCGTAGCTTCCCAGGGGGCGGGGGAGACCCAGTACTTC.

CDR3 residues: CASRSGQKVGTQYF. The CDR3 DNA is TGTGCCAGCAGATCCGGACAGAAGGTCGGGACCCAGTACTTC. This chain uses TRBV7-2 with TRBJ2-5; D is possibly TRBD1 (6 bases). CDR1 is SGHTA and CDR2 is FQGNSA in the germline V gene. The CDR3 runs 14 residues. V lost 6 bases, J lost 7 bases, and 18 bases lay in between. Together with reference TRBV7-2 and TRBJ2-5, the CDR3 gives the full variable domain: GAGVSQSPSNKVTEKGKDVELRCDPISGHTALYWYRQSLGQGLEFLIYFQGNSAPDKSGLPSDRFSAERTGGSVSTLTIQRTQQEDSAVYLCASRSGQKVGTQYFGPGTRLLVL.

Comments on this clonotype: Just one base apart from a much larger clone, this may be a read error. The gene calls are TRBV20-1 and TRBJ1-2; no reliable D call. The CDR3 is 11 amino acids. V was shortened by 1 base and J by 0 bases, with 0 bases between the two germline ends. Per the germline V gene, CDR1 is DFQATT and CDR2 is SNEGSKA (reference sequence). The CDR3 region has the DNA TGCAGTGCTAGAGCTAACTATGGCTACACCTTC. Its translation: CSARANYGYTF.

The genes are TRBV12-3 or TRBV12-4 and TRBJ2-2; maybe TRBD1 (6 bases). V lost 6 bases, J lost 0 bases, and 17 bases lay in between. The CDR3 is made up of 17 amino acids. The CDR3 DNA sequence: TGTGCCAGCAGACGGGGTGGGGGCGCCCCGAACACCGGGGAGCTGTTTTTT. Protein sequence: CASRRGGGAPNTGELFF.